This paragraph covers one T cell receptor (beta chain) sequence. Authors' analysis steps: From reference gene primer amplification, estimates of nucleated cell counts were derived. The protocol was immunoSEQ multiplex PCR, while the TCRdb copy is restricted to in-frame clones and leaves out a portion. V, J and clone size derive from that table, while D and trimming were established from the DNA sequence. The data contain 150,000 to 180,000 clones, 91% of them singletons. This sample was included in a study of blood T cell repertoires in COVID-19. Study information: The origin of the acute and convalescent COVID-19 samples was the United States, Italy and Spain. In each case, the material was cDNA or gDNA derived from T cells, B-cell-depleted T cells, or PBMCs.

Germline CDR1 reads MNHEY; CDR2 reads SMNVEV (reference sequence). Trimming took off 5 bases at V and 5 bases at J, with 21 bases between the two ends. CDR3 size: 16 residues. Specimen: peripheral blood. The sequence came from a man aged 50-59 years with acute or convalescent COVID-19. The chain uses TRBV27 and TRBJ2-5; the D gene is possibly TRBD1 (7 bases). CDR3 sequence (DNA): TGTGCCAGCAGTAAGGAGGTTCAGGGGGGCTTGGAGACCCAGTACTTC. It translates to CASSKEVQGGLETQYF.